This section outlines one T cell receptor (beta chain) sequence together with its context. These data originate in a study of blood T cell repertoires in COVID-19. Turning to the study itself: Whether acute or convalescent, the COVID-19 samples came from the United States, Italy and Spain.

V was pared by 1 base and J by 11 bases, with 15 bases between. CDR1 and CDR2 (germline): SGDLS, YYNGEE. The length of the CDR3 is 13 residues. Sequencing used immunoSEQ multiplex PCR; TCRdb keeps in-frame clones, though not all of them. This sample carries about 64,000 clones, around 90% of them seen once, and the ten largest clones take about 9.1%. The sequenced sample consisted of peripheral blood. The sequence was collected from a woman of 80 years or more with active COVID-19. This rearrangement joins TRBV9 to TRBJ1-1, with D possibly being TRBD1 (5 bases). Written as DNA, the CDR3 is TGTGCCAGCAGCGTATCCCTGGGGCTTGAGGCTTTCTTT. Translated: CASSVSLGLEAFF.